Listed below are T cell receptor beta chains from one sample, sequenced in a study of blood T cell repertoires in COVID-19. TCRdb's table, derived via immunoSEQ multiplex PCR, lists solely in-frame clones and lacks some. The sample records some 150,000 clones, about 79% being singletons. Sequenced sample: peripheral blood. The receptors come from a woman in her sixties or seventies with acute or convalescent COVID-19. Each CDR3 is given with its conserved first and last residue.

V gene,J gene,CDR3 protein
TRBV30,TRBJ1-2,CAWGGLRRVGYTF
TRBV13,TRBJ2-7,CASSAGLAAPYEQYF
TRBV18,TRBJ2-2,CASSPSAIRGNTGELFF
TRBV11-3,TRBJ1-4,CASSLGGGDSEKLFF
TRBV29-1,TRBJ1-6,CSVRRSPLHF
TRBV7-3,TRBJ1-2,CASSLNPTANYGYTF
TRBV6-5,TRBJ1-1,CASSYLADRGTEAFF
TRBV19,TRBJ1-5,CASSRTGLSAQPQHF
TRBV6-6,TRBJ2-3,CASSPRVPFRGTDTQYF
TRBV4-1,TRBJ1-2,CASSQDSYYGYTF
TRBV6-1,TRBJ2-2,CASSEGGLAGPGELFF
TRBV2,TRBJ2-3,CASSLLTGTPDTQYF
TRBV5-1,TRBJ2-3,CASSLTASSTDTQYF
TRBV11-2,TRBJ1-1,CASSLRLNTEAFF
TRBV27,TRBJ1-1,CASSTRTAPTGTEAFF
TRBV5-4,TRBJ1-2,CASSYRSGGKNYGYTF
TRBV5-8,TRBJ2-3,CASSPRLAGWDTQYF